What follows describes a single T cell receptor beta chain. Sequenced by immunoSEQ multiplex PCR; TCRdb stores in-frame clones only, minus some. The sample carries more than 45,000 clones, 94% recorded once. The data derive from a study of T cell changes during pregnancy in multiple sclerosis. This CDR3 has 11 residues. Germline V gene lookup returns CDR1 DFQATT and CDR2 SNEGSKA (reference sequence). V dropped 5 bases and J dropped 10 bases, with 14 bases sitting between them. This TCR was recovered from a female donor with multiple sclerosis, enrolled in a pregnancy study. The starting material was CD4+ T cells from peripheral blood mononuclear cells, obtained in the second trimester of pregnancy. The gene calls are TRBV20-1 and TRBJ1-2, with D hard to call. CDR3 nucleotides: TGCAGTGCTGCTCAGGTCAGATACTACACCTTC. As protein: CSAAQVRYYTF.